This entry concerns a single T cell receptor (beta chain). The junction departs from germline at one end; a sequencing error may be responsible. The sample is drawn from a study of cytomegalovirus exposure and HLA in healthy donors. 13 Jbeta primers and 60 Vbeta primers were used for the PCR. Measured with immunoSEQ multiplex PCR; TCRdb has only the in-frame clones, and not every one. The repertoire holds around 120,000 clones, with under 80% as singletons. The sequenced material came from PBMCs. The sequence was collected from a man in his fifties or sixties in good health and CMV-seropositive.

The CDR3 here is CSSSPVGGHGTEAFF. The CDR3, as DNA: TGTTCCAGCAGCCCGGTCGGGGGGCATGGGACTGAAGCTTTCTTT. The chain joins TRBV7-9 to TRBJ1-1; D possibly corresponds to TRBD1 (6 bases). CDR3 length: 15 amino acids. Germline loops: CDR1 SEHNR, CDR2 FQNEAQ (reference sequence).